This T cell receptor (beta chain) emerged from a study of shared clonotypes between healthy human individuals. Study overall: Participating donors consisted of two women and a few men aged 18 to 49. Every donor yielded three CD4 naive, three CD4 memory, two CD8 naive and one CD8 memory plate.

This CDR3 spans 14 amino acids. CDR1 MDHEN and CDR2 SYDVKM come from the germline V gene. V was shortened by 5 bases and J by 4 bases, with 12 bases between the two germline ends. Study observations and caveats: Of the naive CD4 clonotypes, 4% to 5% were shared across several donors.

Turning to this clone: The antigen remains unidentified.

In the sorted-subset replicate PCRs, approximately 200 ng DNA, roughly 29,000 T cell genomes, was used. Only in-frame clones appear in the TCRdb table, and some are missing; sequencing was by immunoSEQ multiplex PCR. The table includes hundreds of thousands of clones, approximately 96% detected once. Terminally differentiated effector memory CD45RA+ cells were excluded from the naive CD8 cells, which were CD45RO-negative and positively selected for CCR7. V usage is TRBV28 and J usage is TRBJ1-5, with D hard to call. Material for sequencing was naive CD8+ T cells sorted from blood. The receptor comes from a woman in her twenties or thirties in good health. The CDR3 loop is CASSPVAWNQPQHF. The CDR3 DNA sequence: TGTGCCAGCAGTCCGGTCGCGTGGAATCAGCCCCAGCATTTT.